Listed below are T cell receptor beta chains from one sample, sequenced in a study of T cells in Graves' hyperthyroidism and ophthalmopathy. TCRdb itself ran the multiplex PCR reads through MiXCR, one entry per CDR3 protein. Of about 400,000 distinct CDR3 sequences in the sample, around 13% were seen once. The sequencing sample was made of blood. These receptors all come from a woman aged 18-29 years with Graves' hyperthyroidism. CDR3s include the opening cysteine and the closing phenylalanine or tryptophan. The D gene is left open where the match is weak. Not all rows give a size; the values are once, few, many and, for expanded clones, a class.

v_call: TRBV11-2
cdr3_length: 20
j_call: TRBJ2-5
d_call: TRBD2
clone_size: NA
cdr3_aa: CASSLALAGPFPTGRETQYF
cdr3_nt: TGTGCCAGCAGCTTAGCTCTAGCGGGGCCCTTCCCAACTGGGCGCGAGACCCAGTACTTC

v_call: TRBV12-3/TRBV12-4
cdr3_length: 13
j_call: TRBJ1-1
d_call: NA
clone_size: NA
cdr3_aa: CATQRGLNTEAFF
cdr3_nt: TGTGCCACCCAAAGGGGACTAAACACTGAAGCTTTCTTT

v_call: TRBV28
cdr3_length: 17
j_call: TRBJ2-5
d_call: TRBD1
clone_size: many
cdr3_aa: CASSSHGRDRGQETQYF
cdr3_nt: TGTGCCAGCAGTTCCCACGGTCGAGACAGGGGACAAGAGACCCAGTACTTC

v_call: TRBV15
cdr3_length: 17
j_call: TRBJ1-4
d_call: NA
clone_size: NA
cdr3_aa: CATSRDLGGTTNEKLFF
cdr3_nt: TGTGCCACCAGCAGAGATCTAGGGGGGACAACTAATGAAAAACTGTTTTTT

v_call: TRBV28
cdr3_length: 14
j_call: TRBJ2-7
d_call: TRBD2
clone_size: many
cdr3_aa: CASSLFGRHYEQYF
cdr3_nt: TGTGCCAGCAGTTTGTTCGGGAGGCACTACGAGCAGTACTTC

v_call: TRBV12-3/TRBV12-4
cdr3_length: 14
j_call: TRBJ2-4
d_call: NA
clone_size: many
cdr3_aa: CASSPSGLFRVGYF
cdr3_nt: TGTGCCAGCAGTCCTTCGGGACTGTTTCGGGTGGGGTACTTC

v_call: TRBV12-3/TRBV12-4
cdr3_length: 14
j_call: TRBJ1-1
d_call: NA
clone_size: many
cdr3_aa: CASSAGRVNTEAFF
cdr3_nt: TGTGCCAGCAGTGCTGGCAGGGTGAACACTGAAGCTTTCTTT

v_call: TRBV29-1
cdr3_length: 14
j_call: TRBJ1-1
d_call: NA
clone_size: many
cdr3_aa: CSVVVRGLDTEAFF
cdr3_nt: TGCAGCGTTGTGGTCAGGGGTTTGGACACTGAAGCTTTCTTT

v_call: TRBV5-8
cdr3_length: 17
j_call: TRBJ2-7
d_call: TRBD1
clone_size: many
cdr3_aa: CASSFGTGNMRVYEQYF
cdr3_nt: TGTGCCAGCAGCTTCGGGACAGGGAACATGAGGGTCTACGAGCAGTACTTC

v_call: TRBV12-5
cdr3_length: 12
j_call: TRBJ2-1
d_call: NA
clone_size: many
cdr3_aa: CASGFQGDEQFF
cdr3_nt: TGTGCTAGTGGTTTCCAGGGAGATGAGCAGTTCTTC

v_call: TRBV28
cdr3_length: 15
j_call: TRBJ2-5
d_call: NA
clone_size: many
cdr3_aa: CASTRLRGAGETQYF
cdr3_nt: TGTGCCAGCACCCGCCTCCGAGGGGCTGGAGAGACCCAGTACTTC

v_call: TRBV12-3/TRBV12-4
cdr3_length: 21
j_call: TRBJ2-2
d_call: TRBD2
clone_size: many
cdr3_aa: CASSSISRSISGGAVVGELFF
cdr3_nt: TGTGCCAGCAGTTCGATAAGCCGATCGATTAGCGGGGGGGCGGTCGTCGGGGAGCTGTTTTTT

v_call: TRBV2
cdr3_length: 15
j_call: TRBJ2-1
d_call: TRBD2
clone_size: once
cdr3_aa: CASATWTSSYNEQFF
cdr3_nt: TGTGCCAGCGCCACCTGGACTAGCTCCTACAATGAGCAGTTCTTC

v_call: TRBV6-1
cdr3_length: 11
j_call: TRBJ2-3
d_call: NA
clone_size: few
cdr3_aa: CATRGTDTQYF
cdr3_nt: TGTGCCACCCGGGGCACAGATACGCAGTATTTT

v_call: TRBV6-1
cdr3_length: 15
j_call: TRBJ2-3
d_call: NA
clone_size: few
cdr3_aa: CASSAEDYPVDTQYF
cdr3_nt: TGTGCCAGCAGTGCCGAGGACTACCCGGTGGATACGCAGTATTTT

v_call: TRBV27
cdr3_length: 16
j_call: TRBJ2-1
d_call: TRBD2
clone_size: NA
cdr3_aa: CASSLLLAGGPSEQFF
cdr3_nt: TGTGCCAGCAGTTTATTACTAGCGGGAGGGCCGAGTGAGCAGTTCTTC

v_call: TRBV20-1
cdr3_length: 15
j_call: TRBJ2-1
d_call: TRBD2
clone_size: many
cdr3_aa: CSARVTSGRSGEQFF
cdr3_nt: TGCAGTGCTAGGGTGACTAGCGGGAGGTCAGGTGAGCAGTTCTTC

v_call: TRBV18
cdr3_length: 13
j_call: TRBJ1-2
d_call: TRBD1
clone_size: many
cdr3_aa: CASSLDREGGYTF
cdr3_nt: TGTGCCAGCTCACTCGACAGGGAAGGCGGCTACACCTTC

v_call: TRBV28
cdr3_length: 14
j_call: TRBJ1-1
d_call: TRBD1
clone_size: few
cdr3_aa: CASSLDRGLTEAFF
cdr3_nt: TGTGCCAGCAGTTTGGACAGGGGGCTCACTGAAGCTTTCTTT

v_call: TRBV30
cdr3_length: 14
j_call: TRBJ1-5
d_call: NA
clone_size: few
cdr3_aa: CAWSPALGNQPQHF
cdr3_nt: TGTGCCTGGAGTCCGGCTTTAGGCAATCAGCCCCAGCATTTT

v_call: TRBV2
cdr3_length: 12
j_call: TRBJ1-5
d_call: NA
clone_size: few
cdr3_aa: CASAQDNQPQHF
cdr3_nt: TGTGCCTCAGCTCAGGACAATCAGCCCCAGCATTTT

v_call: TRBV6-6
cdr3_length: 15
j_call: TRBJ1-6
d_call: NA
clone_size: many
cdr3_aa: CASSYRQGGNSPLHF
cdr3_nt: TGTGCCAGCAGTTACCGGCAGGGCGGGAATTCACCCCTCCACTTT

v_call: TRBV12-3/TRBV12-4
cdr3_length: 14
j_call: TRBJ2-7
d_call: TRBD1
clone_size: NA
cdr3_aa: CASRAQGLSYEQYF
cdr3_nt: TGTGCCAGCAGGGCACAGGGGCTCTCCTACGAGCAGTACTTC

v_call: TRBV20-1
cdr3_length: 15
j_call: TRBJ2-7
d_call: TRBD1
clone_size: many
cdr3_aa: CSAEPGTGVYYEQYF
cdr3_nt: TGCAGTGCCGAACCGGGGACAGGAGTCTATTACGAGCAGTACTTC

v_call: TRBV12-5
cdr3_length: 16
j_call: TRBJ1-5
d_call: NA
clone_size: many
cdr3_aa: CASGLPQLTSNQPQHF
cdr3_nt: TGTGCTAGTGGTTTGCCCCAGCTCACGAGCAATCAGCCCCAGCATTTT

v_call: TRBV29-1
cdr3_length: 13
j_call: TRBJ1-1
d_call: NA
clone_size: many
cdr3_aa: CSVGRTVNTEAFF
cdr3_nt: TGCAGCGTTGGGCGGACAGTGAACACTGAAGCTTTCTTT

v_call: TRBV28
cdr3_length: 15
j_call: TRBJ2-1
d_call: NA
clone_size: many
cdr3_aa: CASSPTSRSYNEQFF
cdr3_nt: TGTGCCAGCAGTCCCACTAGCCGATCCTACAATGAGCAGTTCTTC

v_call: TRBV15
cdr3_length: 13
j_call: TRBJ2-5
d_call: NA
clone_size: many
cdr3_aa: CATSGDSEETQYF
cdr3_nt: TGTGCCACCAGTGGCGACAGTGAAGAGACCCAGTACTTC

v_call: TRBV28
cdr3_length: 15
j_call: TRBJ2-1
d_call: NA
clone_size: many
cdr3_aa: CASSLSGSVYNEQFF
cdr3_nt: TGTGCCAGCAGTTTATCAGGGAGTGTGTACAATGAGCAGTTCTTC

v_call: TRBV2
cdr3_length: 15
j_call: TRBJ2-2
d_call: NA
clone_size: NA
cdr3_aa: CASISGAGYTGELFF
cdr3_nt: TGTGCCAGCATATCGGGGGCAGGGTACACCGGGGAGCTGTTTTTT

v_call: TRBV10-2
cdr3_length: 15
j_call: TRBJ1-1
d_call: TRBD1
clone_size: many
cdr3_aa: CASSQTGSFNTEAFF
cdr3_nt: TGCGCCAGCAGTCAGACAGGGTCCTTCAACACTGAAGCTTTCTTT

v_call: TRBV5-1
cdr3_length: 18
j_call: TRBJ2-6
d_call: NA
clone_size: few
cdr3_aa: CASSLLTEENSGANVLTF
cdr3_nt: TGCGCCAGCAGCTTGCTCACGGAGGAAAACTCTGGGGCCAACGTCCTGACTTTC

v_call: TRBV6-2/TRBV6-3
cdr3_length: 17
j_call: TRBJ2-3
d_call: TRBD2
clone_size: many
cdr3_aa: CASSYSTSGPSTDTQYF
cdr3_nt: TGTGCCAGCAGTTACTCGACTAGCGGGCCTAGCACAGATACGCAGTATTTT

v_call: TRBV10-3
cdr3_length: 16
j_call: TRBJ2-6
d_call: NA
clone_size: few
cdr3_aa: CAISEIGVSGANVLTF
cdr3_nt: TGTGCCATCAGTGAAATAGGGGTCTCTGGGGCCAACGTCCTGACTTTC

v_call: TRBV10-3
cdr3_length: 16
j_call: TRBJ2-7
d_call: TRBD1
clone_size: many
cdr3_aa: CAISAFSGQGLYEQYF
cdr3_nt: TGTGCCATCAGTGCATTCTCGGGACAGGGCCTCTACGAGCAGTACTTC

v_call: TRBV15
cdr3_length: 14
j_call: TRBJ2-7
d_call: TRBD2
clone_size: NA
cdr3_aa: CATSNLAGGYEQYF
cdr3_nt: TGTGCCACCAGCAACCTAGCGGGAGGCTACGAGCAGTACTTC

v_call: TRBV5-4
cdr3_length: 15
j_call: TRBJ1-4
d_call: NA
clone_size: many
cdr3_aa: CASSLGVATNEKLFF
cdr3_nt: TGTGCCAGCAGCTTAGGGGTTGCAACTAATGAAAAACTGTTTTTT

v_call: TRBV20-1
cdr3_length: 13
j_call: TRBJ2-3
d_call: NA
clone_size: many
cdr3_aa: CSMDGSSTDTQYF
cdr3_nt: TGCAGTATGGACGGTTCTAGCACAGATACGCAGTATTTT

v_call: TRBV27
cdr3_length: 15
j_call: TRBJ2-1
d_call: TRBD1
clone_size: many
cdr3_aa: CASSSTGAGSNEQFF
cdr3_nt: TGTGCCAGCAGTTCTACAGGGGCAGGGTCCAATGAGCAGTTCTTC

v_call: TRBV12-3/TRBV12-4
cdr3_length: 14
j_call: TRBJ1-2
d_call: TRBD1
clone_size: NA
cdr3_aa: CASSLIQGGYGYTF
cdr3_nt: TGTGCCAGCAGTTTAATACAGGGGGGCTATGGCTACACCTTC

v_call: TRBV10-3
cdr3_length: 15
j_call: TRBJ2-2
d_call: NA
clone_size: NA
cdr3_aa: CAISGRQLHTGELFF
cdr3_nt: TGTGCCATCAGTGGGCGGCAGCTTCACACCGGGGAGCTGTTTTTT

v_call: TRBV9
cdr3_length: 17
j_call: TRBJ2-3
d_call: NA
clone_size: NA
cdr3_aa: CASSVGGSGGGTDTQYF
cdr3_nt: TGTGCCAGCAGCGTAGGAGGGTCCGGAGGTGGTACAGATACGCAGTATTTT

v_call: TRBV28
cdr3_length: 13
j_call: TRBJ2-7
d_call: NA
clone_size: many
cdr3_aa: CASGSASSYEQYF
cdr3_nt: TGTGCCAGCGGCAGTGCCAGCTCCTACGAGCAGTACTTC

v_call: TRBV28
cdr3_length: 13
j_call: TRBJ2-5
d_call: TRBD1
clone_size: many
cdr3_aa: CASRGTGQETQYF
cdr3_nt: TGTGCCAGCAGGGGGACAGGCCAAGAGACCCAGTACTTC

v_call: TRBV6-4
cdr3_length: 13
j_call: TRBJ2-3
d_call: NA
clone_size: many
cdr3_aa: CASGETEVDTQYF
cdr3_nt: TGTGCCAGCGGGGAAACAGAGGTGGATACGCAGTATTTT

v_call: TRBV11-2
cdr3_length: 16
j_call: TRBJ1-2
d_call: NA
clone_size: many
cdr3_aa: CASSPYGGRSGDGYTF
cdr3_nt: TGTGCCAGCAGCCCTTACGGGGGTAGAAGTGGTGATGGCTACACCTTC

v_call: TRBV11-2
cdr3_length: 16
j_call: TRBJ2-1
d_call: TRBD2
clone_size: many
cdr3_aa: CASSLLTSGGHNEQFF
cdr3_nt: TGTGCCAGCAGCTTACTCACTAGCGGGGGCCACAATGAGCAGTTCTTC

v_call: TRBV9
cdr3_length: 14
j_call: TRBJ2-3
d_call: TRBD2
clone_size: few
cdr3_aa: CASSNGRDTDTQYF
cdr3_nt: TGTGCCAGCAGTAACGGGAGGGACACAGATACGCAGTATTTT

v_call: TRBV27
cdr3_length: 16
j_call: TRBJ2-2
d_call: TRBD1
clone_size: many
cdr3_aa: CASSPTGGAFAGELFF
cdr3_nt: TGTGCCAGCAGTCCTACAGGGGGCGCGTTTGCCGGGGAGCTGTTTTTT

v_call: TRBV3-1
cdr3_length: 12
j_call: TRBJ1-1
d_call: NA
clone_size: many
cdr3_aa: CASGRGSYEAFF
cdr3_nt: TGTGCCAGCGGAAGGGGGTCCTATGAAGCTTTCTTT

v_call: TRBV19
cdr3_length: 14
j_call: TRBJ1-4
d_call: NA
clone_size: NA
cdr3_aa: CASRLDGKVEKLFF
cdr3_nt: TGTGCCAGCCGTCTGGACGGGAAGGTTGAAAAACTGTTTTTT

v_call: TRBV2
cdr3_length: 16
j_call: TRBJ2-2
d_call: NA
clone_size: many
cdr3_aa: CASSEAGRKNTGELFF
cdr3_nt: TGTGCCAGCAGTGAAGCAGGCAGGAAGAACACCGGGGAGCTGTTTTTT

v_call: TRBV19
cdr3_length: 13
j_call: TRBJ1-1
d_call: NA
clone_size: many
cdr3_aa: CASSIRGVAEAFF
cdr3_nt: TGTGCCAGTAGTATAAGAGGAGTTGCTGAAGCTTTCTTT

v_call: TRBV7-9
cdr3_length: 14
j_call: TRBJ2-7
d_call: NA
clone_size: many
cdr3_aa: CASSLRQGVYEQYF
cdr3_nt: TGTGCCAGCAGCTTGCGTCAGGGTGTCTACGAGCAGTACTTC

v_call: TRBV13
cdr3_length: 14
j_call: TRBJ2-7
d_call: TRBD1
clone_size: many
cdr3_aa: CASSSIDREYEQYF
cdr3_nt: TGTGCCAGCAGCTCAATCGACAGGGAATACGAGCAGTACTTC

v_call: TRBV7-2
cdr3_length: 14
j_call: TRBJ2-1
d_call: NA
clone_size: many
cdr3_aa: CASSLPGGAGPQFF
cdr3_nt: TGTGCCAGCAGCTTACCAGGGGGGGCAGGCCCACAGTTCTTC

v_call: TRBV11-2
cdr3_length: 19
j_call: TRBJ1-1
d_call: NA
clone_size: few
cdr3_aa: CASSLVGGGWRVENTEAFF
cdr3_nt: TGTGCCAGCAGCTTAGTTGGAGGCGGATGGAGGGTTGAGAACACTGAAGCTTTCTTT